A selection of T cell receptor beta chains follows, all from one sample in a study of OX40 agonist ivuxolimab in advanced cancers. Method: immunoSEQ multiplex PCR; TCRdb's copy keeps in-frame clones and lacks some. Among roughly 70,000 clones listed, roughly 87% were seen once. Sequenced here: CD4+ or CD8+ T cells sorted from blood, sampled in a trial of the OX40 agonist ivuxolimab. The receptors come from an adult with an advanced solid tumor such as melanoma, head and neck, liver or kidney cancer. CDR3s include the opening cysteine and the closing phenylalanine or tryptophan. Fields, in order: CDR3 length, D gene, clone size, J gene, V gene, CDR3 DNA, CDR3 protein. D genes are given only for firm matches. Some rows mark clone size as missing; the rest say once, few, many or name a class of expanded clone.

CDR3 length: 13
D gene: TRBD2
clone size: -
J gene: TRBJ2-1
V gene: TRBV10-1
CDR3 DNA: TGCGCCACCAGCGTCGGGACTAGCGATGAGCAGTTCTTC
CDR3 protein: CATSVGTSDEQFF

CDR3 length: 11
D gene: -
clone size: -
J gene: TRBJ2-3
V gene: TRBV7-2
CDR3 DNA: TGTGCCAGCAGCTCACCAGATACGCAGTATTTT
CDR3 protein: CASSSPDTQYF

CDR3 length: 14
D gene: TRBD2
clone size: -
J gene: TRBJ2-1
V gene: TRBV11-2
CDR3 DNA: TGTGCCAGCAGCCATAGCGGGGGCTACAATGAGCAGTTCTTC
CDR3 protein: CASSHSGGYNEQFF

CDR3 length: 13
D gene: -
clone size: -
J gene: TRBJ2-7
V gene: TRBV7-2
CDR3 DNA: TGTGCCAGTGCCCCAGGGGTCCCCTACGAGCAGTACTTC
CDR3 protein: CASAPGVPYEQYF

CDR3 length: 13
D gene: -
clone size: -
J gene: TRBJ2-2
V gene: TRBV18
CDR3 DNA: TGTGCCAGCTCACCATTGCACACCGGGGAGCTGTTTTTT
CDR3 protein: CASSPLHTGELFF

CDR3 length: 16
D gene: -
clone size: -
J gene: TRBJ1-4
V gene: TRBV5-5
CDR3 DNA: TGTGCCAGCAGCTTGAATCCGGGGTCAACTAATGAAAAACTGTTTTTT
CDR3 protein: CASSLNPGSTNEKLFF

CDR3 length: 12
D gene: -
clone size: few
J gene: TRBJ1-1
V gene: TRBV7-3
CDR3 DNA: TGTGCCAGCAGCTTAGGAGGACGAGCCATGGACTTT
CDR3 protein: CASSLGGRAMDF

CDR3 length: 13
D gene: TRBD1
clone size: -
J gene: TRBJ2-7
V gene: TRBV30
CDR3 DNA: TGTGCCTGGAGTCCATTTGGGACAGGGGGTAAAAACTTC
CDR3 protein: CAWSPFGTGGKNF

CDR3 length: 17
D gene: -
clone size: -
J gene: TRBJ2-1
V gene: TRBV7-8
CDR3 DNA: TGTGCCAGCAGCTCGGCGGGACAGTCTGGCTCCTACAATGAGCAGTTCTTC
CDR3 protein: CASSSAGQSGSYNEQFF

CDR3 length: 15
D gene: TRBD1
clone size: -
J gene: TRBJ1-4
V gene: TRBV9
CDR3 DNA: TGTGCCAGCAGCGCCTCGGGACAGGGAAATGAAAAACTGTTTTTT
CDR3 protein: CASSASGQGNEKLFF

CDR3 length: 16
D gene: TRBD2
clone size: -
J gene: TRBJ2-1
V gene: TRBV7-4
CDR3 DNA: TGTGCCAGCAGCAGCTCCGGGACTAGCGTAATAAATGAGCAGTTCTTC
CDR3 protein: CASSSSGTSVINEQFF

CDR3 length: 14
D gene: -
clone size: -
J gene: TRBJ1-5
V gene: TRBV9
CDR3 DNA: TGTGCCAGCAGCGCAGGTCCCGACAATCAGCCCCAGCATTTT
CDR3 protein: CASSAGPDNQPQHF

CDR3 length: 18
D gene: -
clone size: -
J gene: TRBJ2-7
V gene: TRBV7-2
CDR3 DNA: TGTGCCAGCAGCTTAGAGTATCGTGGCGGGACGGCCACCTACGAGCAGTACTTC
CDR3 protein: CASSLEYRGGTATYEQYF

CDR3 length: 13
D gene: -
clone size: -
J gene: TRBJ1-5
V gene: TRBV4-2
CDR3 DNA: TGTGCCAGCAGCCAAGGCAGGGCTCAGCCCCAGCATTTT
CDR3 protein: CASSQGRAQPQHF

CDR3 length: 9
D gene: -
clone size: -
J gene: TRBJ1-1
V gene: TRBV6-1
CDR3 DNA: TGTGCCAGCAGTAGCGGAGCTTTCTTT
CDR3 protein: CASSSGAFF

CDR3 length: 15
D gene: TRBD2
clone size: -
J gene: TRBJ2-1
V gene: TRBV14
CDR3 DNA: TGTGCCAGCAGCCAACTAGCGGGAGGGAACAATGAGCAGTTCTTC
CDR3 protein: CASSQLAGGNNEQFF

CDR3 length: 15
D gene: -
clone size: -
J gene: TRBJ1-1
V gene: TRBV27
CDR3 DNA: TGTGCCAGCAGTCTGCCAGGGGAGCCCAACACTGAAGCTTTCTTT
CDR3 protein: CASSLPGEPNTEAFF

CDR3 length: 14
D gene: -
clone size: -
J gene: TRBJ1-1
V gene: TRBV28
CDR3 DNA: TGTGCCAGCAGTTTAGGTTCCCTCGGGGGAGAAGCTTTCTTT
CDR3 protein: CASSLGSLGGEAFF

CDR3 length: 12
D gene: -
clone size: few
J gene: TRBJ1-1
V gene: TRBV4-2
CDR3 DNA: TGTGCCAGCAGCCAAGATTTCACTGAAGCTTTCTTT
CDR3 protein: CASSQDFTEAFF

CDR3 length: 15
D gene: TRBD1
clone size: -
J gene: TRBJ2-2
V gene: TRBV19
CDR3 DNA: TGTGCCAGTAGTACCCCGAGACAGGGGGCCGGGGAGCTGTTTTTT
CDR3 protein: CASSTPRQGAGELFF

CDR3 length: 13
D gene: -
clone size: -
J gene: TRBJ2-7
V gene: TRBV6-1
CDR3 DNA: TGTGCCAGCAGGCCCAGCGGAGTCTACGAGCAGTACTTC
CDR3 protein: CASRPSGVYEQYF

CDR3 length: 14
D gene: TRBD1
clone size: -
J gene: TRBJ1-1
V gene: TRBV10-3
CDR3 DNA: TGTGCCATCAAAAGAGACAGGGGGCTAGGTGAAGCTTTCTTT
CDR3 protein: CAIKRDRGLGEAFF

CDR3 length: 15
D gene: -
clone size: few
J gene: TRBJ1-5
V gene: TRBV28
CDR3 DNA: TGTGCCAGCACCCTCCGGGCAGGGGGCAATCAGCCCCAGCATTTT
CDR3 protein: CASTLRAGGNQPQHF

CDR3 length: 13
D gene: -
clone size: few
J gene: TRBJ1-2
V gene: TRBV6-1
CDR3 DNA: TGTGCCAGCACCCCTGACAGTTTCCGGGGCTACACCTTC
CDR3 protein: CASTPDSFRGYTF

CDR3 length: 15
D gene: -
clone size: -
J gene: TRBJ2-1
V gene: TRBV6-5
CDR3 DNA: TGTGCCAGCAGCCGGGAAGGGGCTCGTAACAATGAGCAGTTCTTC
CDR3 protein: CASSREGARNNEQFF

CDR3 length: 18
D gene: -
clone size: -
J gene: TRBJ1-1
V gene: TRBV4-2
CDR3 DNA: TGTGCCAGCAGCCAAGATGATTGGGACAACCATGGGAACACTGAAGCTTTCTTT
CDR3 protein: CASSQDDWDNHGNTEAFF